The entry below gives a single T cell receptor beta chain sequence along with its context. These data belong to a study of blood T cell repertoires in COVID-19. Study in general: COVID-19 samples from acute and convalescent phases originated in the United States, Italy and Spain. Sources were T cells, B-cell-depleted T cells, or PBMCs; the material itself was cDNA or gDNA.

The germline V and J ends were trimmed by 2 bases and 5 bases, with 7 bases remaining between them. The CDR3 has 12 residues. Germline V CDR1 and CDR2: SGHTS, YDEGEE. Original analysis: Reference gene primer amplification in the assay estimated nucleated cell counts. Only in-frame clones appear in the TCRdb table, and some are missing; sequencing was by immunoSEQ multiplex PCR. V and J calls and clone size are copied from that table; D and trimming were computed from the DNA. The sample includes a few hundred thousand clones, roughly 90% seen only once; the top ten take about 2.3%. The receptor's source is a man aged 18 to 30 with active or convalescent COVID-19. The chain is built from TRBV5-8 and TRBJ1-1; D is ambiguous. Material for sequencing was peripheral blood. The DNA of the CDR3 is TGTGCCAGCAGCTTCTCGGGGACTGAAGCTTTCTTT. This encodes CASSFSGTEAFF.